The source of this T cell receptor (beta chain) is a study of T-cell memory formation after mild COVID-19. At the level of the study: Clustering of TCRs was largely donor specific.

Researchers used 5'RACE with constant-segment primers to make TCR alpha and TCR beta cDNA libraries that carry sample barcodes and UMIs. TCRdb re-called the 5' RACE reads through MiXCR, storing one row per CDR3 protein. The sample includes 530,000 or so distinct CDR3 sequences, approximately 15% seen only once; the top ten take just over 8%. This clonotype was recorded a few times. Its antigen remains unknown. Trimming took 0 bases from V and 1 from J, leaving 11 bases between them. The CDR3 has 16 residues. CDR1 is SGDLS and CDR2 is YYNGEE in the germline V gene. Study results and caveats: Among contracting clones, CD4+ were mainly CM/EM and CD8+ enriched in EMRA.

The receptor was isolated from an adult woman who had mild COVID-19 (a few samples of this study predate the infection). Cell type and time point are not known. The chain combines TRBV9 with TRBJ2-1; TRBD1 might be the D (5 bases). Material for sequencing was PBMCs or a T cell subset sorted from them (not recorded which). The CDR3 bases are TGTGCCAGCAGCGTAGCTCCGGCAGGGTCCTACAATGAGCAGTTCTTC. It specifies CASSVAPAGSYNEQFF.